This T cell receptor (beta chain) emerged from a study of control samples from healthy donors and cancer patients. Clones were read by immunoSEQ multiplex PCR, and TCRdb kept only the in-frame ones, dropping some. The sample lists just over 150,000 clones, more than 85% occurring once. In germline, CDR1 is LNHDA, CDR2 SQIVND (reference sequence). The CDR3 runs to 15 residues. The V and J ends lost 4 bases and 3 bases respectively, with 14 bases between them. The material sequenced was blood. The TCR was taken from a man aged 45-65 years in good health. The chain joins TRBV19 to TRBJ2-3; D remains ambiguous. The CDR3 DNA is TGTGCCAGTAGTAACCGGAATGAAGGGACAGATACGCAGTATTTT. Translating gives CASSNRNEGTDTQYF.